The 9 T cell receptor beta chains listed next were all sequenced from one sample in a study of T cell responses to AZD1222 COVID-19 vaccine. Profiled with immunoSEQ multiplex PCR; TCRdb holds only in-frame clones, not every one. Of more than 100,000 clones listed, 90% to 95% are singletons. The input for sequencing was peripheral blood, taken 28 days after the second AZD1222 dose. The receptor source for this set is an adult who received the AZD1222 COVID-19 vaccine.

The chain joins TRBV19 to TRBJ1-6, with 9 bases fitting TRBD1. In germline, CDR1 is LNHDA, CDR2 SQIVND (reference sequence). The CDR3 is 15 residues long. V shed 1 base, J shed 9 bases, and the junction held 4 bases outside the gene matches. The CDR3 reads CASSIVYRGPSPLHF. Here the CDR3 DNA reads TGTGCCAGTAGTATAGTGTACAGGGGGCCTTCACCCCTCCACTTT.

The chain couples TRBV5-1 to TRBJ2-1; TRBD2 agrees at 9 bases. Germline assignment: CDR1 SGHRS and CDR2 YFSETQ. The junction had 16 bases not matched to a gene; V was cut back by 4 bases and J by 8 bases. The CDR3 runs to 17 residues. This CDR3 reads CASSPLTGTSFSDEQFF. The CDR3 DNA is TGCGCCAGCAGCCCATTAACCGGGACTAGCTTTTCCGATGAGCAGTTCTTC.

The rearrangement uses TRBV6-5 and TRBJ2-1; D is perhaps TRBD2 (5 bases). CDR1 MNHEY and CDR2 SVGAGI come from the germline V gene. CDR3 length: 13 residues. The V end was cut by 6 bases, the J end by 0 bases, with 6 bases between. CDR3 sequence (DNA): TGTGCCAGCAGGGGGAGCTCCTACAATGAGCAGTTCTTC. Translating gives CASRGSSYNEQFF.

The chain has TRBV5-6 and TRBJ2-1; 12 bases map to TRBD2. The CDR3 loop spans 15 amino acids. CDR1 SGHDT and CDR2 YYEEEE come from the germline V gene. J was trimmed by 4 bases and V by 4 bases; bases with no gene match: 3. The CDR3 here is CASSPGTSGYNEQFF. CDR3 DNA: TGTGCCAGCAGCCCCGGGACTAGCGGGTACAATGAGCAGTTCTTC.

The chain uses TRBV19 and TRBJ2-1, with TRBD2 identical over 7 bases. J gave up 0 bases and V 6 bases, and 8 bases lay outside the gene matches. CDR1 LNHDA and CDR2 SQIVND come from the germline V gene (reference sequence). The CDR3 spans 16 residues. CDR3 region: CASSNLLAVSYNEQFF. The DNA for the CDR3 is TGTGCCAGTAGCAACCTCCTAGCGGTCTCCTACAATGAGCAGTTCTTC.

The CDR3 nucleotides are TGTGCCAGCAGCTCTCGGGGGGGCGTGCACACCGGGGAGCTGTTTTTT. It specifies CASSSRGGVHTGELFF. V and J are TRBV5-4 and TRBJ2-2; 8 bases agree with TRBD2. The V gene end was trimmed by 3 bases and the J gene end by 3 bases; junction bases not matched to a gene: 7. The germline V gene encodes CDR1 SGHNT and CDR2 YYREEE (reference sequence). The CDR3 contains 16 residues.

The chain joins TRBV6-6 to TRBJ1-4; TRBD1 matches 8 bases. The germline gives CDR1 MNHNY, CDR2 SVGAGI (reference sequence). This CDR3 region has 14 residues. V gave up 2 bases and J gave up 4 bases; unmatched junction bases: 0. The CDR3 is CASSYDRGNEKLFF. CDR3 nucleotides: TGTGCCAGCAGTTACGACAGGGGTAATGAAAAACTGTTTTTT.

The V gene is TRBV5-1, the J gene TRBJ2-7; 7 bases line up with TRBD1. Germline V gives CDR1 SGHRS, CDR2 YFSETQ. The CDR3 length is 15 residues. V dropped 3 bases and J dropped 2; count of bases not matched to a gene: 8. As DNA, the CDR3 is TGCGCCAGCAGCTGGACAGGAGAGTTTACCTACGAGCAGTACTTC. The encoded protein is CASSWTGEFTYEQYF.

The chain joins TRBV12-5 to TRBJ1-1, with 8 bases that match TRBD1. V dropped 2 bases and J dropped 11; count of bases not matched to a gene: 10. CDR1 is LGHNT and CDR2 is FRNRAP in the germline V gene. This CDR3 is built from 14 residues. CDR3 sequence: CASGLSSTGEDAFF. The DNA for the CDR3 is TGTGCTAGTGGTTTGTCATCGACAGGGGAAGACGCTTTCTTT.